This T cell receptor (beta chain) was sequenced for a study of blood T cell repertoires in COVID-19. Produced via immunoSEQ multiplex PCR; TCRdb's table is partial and in-frame only. The sample carries fewer than 150,000 clones, more than 80% recorded once. This clone has just a few counts. Trimming took off 0 bases at V and 8 bases at J, with 8 bases between the two ends. This CDR3 contains 13 residues. The V gene's germline CDR1 is SGHTA and CDR2 FQGTGA. The clonotype was recovered from a woman aged 40 to 50 with acute or convalescent COVID-19. The chain links TRBV7-3 to TRBJ2-1; weak D call: TRBD2 (5 bases). Sequenced sample: peripheral blood. CDR3 nucleotides: TGTGCCAGCAGCTTAACGGGAGTGGATGAGCAGTTCTTC. This sequence encodes CASSLTGVDEQFF.